The 8 T cell receptor beta chains presented below share a single source sample, sequenced in a study of T cell changes during pregnancy in multiple sclerosis. Measured with immunoSEQ multiplex PCR; TCRdb has only the in-frame clones, and not every one. Altogether 40,000 to 50,000 clones are present, 85% to 90% being singletons, with the ten largest covering roughly 1.3%. The material sequenced was CD4+ T cells from peripheral blood mononuclear cells, taken in the first trimester of pregnancy. Receptors were obtained from a female donor with multiple sclerosis, enrolled in a pregnancy study.

The CDR3 protein is CASSLPGQGDGYTF. The CDR3 DNA reads TGTGCCAGTAGTCTCCCGGGACAGGGGGACGGCTACACCTTC. V and J are TRBV19 and TRBJ1-2; TRBD1 aligns across 11 bases. With V trimmed by 5 bases and J by 8 bases, 7 bases remained unmatched. This CDR3 has 14 amino acids. CDR1 and CDR2 from the germline V gene are LNHDA and SQIVND (reference sequence).

The chain has TRBV18 and TRBJ2-1; 8 bases align to TRBD2. CDR3 length: 15 residues. Germline CDR1 KGHSH, CDR2 LQKENI. V lost 5 bases to trimming and J lost 1 base; unmatched junction nucleotides: 4. CDR3 in DNA: TGTGCCAGCTCATGGAGCGGGAGTTCCTACAATGAGCAGTTCTTC. Its translation is CASSWSGSSYNEQFF.

The chain uses TRBV18 and TRBJ2-7; D might be TRBD1 (5 bases). There are 14 residues in the CDR3. Germline CDR1 reads KGHSH; CDR2 reads LQKENI. The germline V and J ends were trimmed by 1 base and 2 bases, with 9 bases remaining between them. In DNA form, the CDR3 reads TGTGCCAGCTCACCACAGGGGCAGGCCTACGAGCAGTACTTC. Protein sequence: CASSPQGQAYEQYF.

The gene calls are TRBV7-9 and TRBJ2-1; weak D call: TRBD1 (7 bases). V was trimmed by 5 bases and J by 8 bases, leaving 19 bases between them. CDR3 length: 15 amino acids. Per the germline V gene, CDR1 is SEHNR and CDR2 is FQNEAQ (reference sequence). For the CDR3, the DNA is TGTGCCAGCAGCCGGGGGTTGACAGGGATCGATGAGCAGTTCTTC. This gives the protein CASSRGLTGIDEQFF.

The chain combines TRBV19 with TRBJ2-3; the D gene is possibly TRBD1 (5 bases). CDR1 is LNHDA, CDR2 SQIVND, per germline (reference sequence). Trimming removed 1 base from V and 2 bases from J, with 7 bases in between. The CDR3 sequence is 14 residues long. CDR3 region: CASSIGTNTDTQYF. CDR3 nucleotide sequence: TGTGCCAGTAGTATAGGGACAAACACAGATACGCAGTATTTT.

V usage is TRBV18 and J usage is TRBJ2-1; 7 positions agree with TRBD2. This CDR3 contains 14 residues. V lost 1 base to trimming and J lost 10 bases; unmatched junction nucleotides: 7. Germline-derived CDR1 and CDR2 are KGHSH and LQKENI. The CDR3 DNA reads TGTGCCAGCTCACCACGACGGGAGGACGGGGAGCAGTTCTTC. Its protein is CASSPRREDGEQFF.

The genes are TRBV4-1 and TRBJ2-1; TRBD1 is a possible D gene (6 bases). CDR1 and CDR2 from the germline V gene are MGHRA and YSYEKL. V lost 4 bases and J 2 bases, leaving 18 bases between the germline ends. The CDR3 totals 17 residues. This CDR3 is CASSPASGQKTYNEQFF. The CDR3 region has the DNA TGCGCCAGCAGCCCAGCCTCGGGACAAAAGACCTACAATGAGCAGTTCTTC.

The V call is TRBV5-1, the J call TRBJ2-7, with 8 bases fitting TRBD1. V gave up 3 bases and J gave up 0 bases; unmatched junction bases: 14. The CDR3 consists of 18 residues. Germline CDR1 and CDR2: SGHRS and YFSETQ. CDR3 DNA sequence: TGCGCCAGCAGCTCAAGTCCCGGGACAGGTTTGAGCTCCTACGAGCAGTACTTC. Amino acid sequence: CASSSSPGTGLSSYEQYF.